This T cell receptor beta chain was profiled in a study of T cells after yellow fever vaccination. Study-level findings and limits: The secondary T-cell response peaked on day 5, not day 15, but was weaker. Post-booster repertoires again held most primary-vaccination clones (about 95% CD4, roughly 89% CD8).

Germline loops: CDR1 SGDLS, CDR2 YYNGEE. Trimming pared 3 bases from V and 2 bases from J, leaving 9 bases between. The CDR3 covers 13 residues. TCRdb passed the 5' RACE reads through MiXCR, listing each CDR3 protein once. The sample shows just under 85,000 distinct CDR3 sequences, 13% of them seen only once. The receptor was isolated from a young man who received the YFV17D yellow fever vaccine. Sequencing was performed on CD8+ T cells not binding an NS4B(214-222) dextramer, sorted from PBMCs, taken about 20 days after the first yellow fever vaccination. This chain links TRBV9 with TRBJ2-7; D perhaps matches TRBD2 (6 bases). The CDR3 nucleotides read TGTGCCAGCAGCGCCGGAGGGGCCTACGAGCAGTACTTC. It specifies CASSAGGAYEQYF.